This T cell receptor (beta chain) was observed in a study of T cells in narcolepsy. The CDR3 extends over 22 amino acids. Sequenced by immunoSEQ multiplex PCR; TCRdb stores in-frame clones only, minus some. The profile shows about 27,000 clones, about four fifths of them singletons. The chain couples TRBV21-1 to TRBJ2-2; TRBD1 was called by the table and not checked on the DNA. TRBV21-1 is given as a pseudogene. Sequences were obtained from memory (CD45RA-) CD4+ T cells from blood. The receptor was isolated from a human donor in good health. CDR3 residues: CASSKVGVRDRSIRNKAGELFF. DNA of the CDR3: TGTGCCAGCAGCAAAGTGGGAGTTCGGGACAGATCGATTCGGAATAAGGCCGGGGAGCTGTTTTTT.